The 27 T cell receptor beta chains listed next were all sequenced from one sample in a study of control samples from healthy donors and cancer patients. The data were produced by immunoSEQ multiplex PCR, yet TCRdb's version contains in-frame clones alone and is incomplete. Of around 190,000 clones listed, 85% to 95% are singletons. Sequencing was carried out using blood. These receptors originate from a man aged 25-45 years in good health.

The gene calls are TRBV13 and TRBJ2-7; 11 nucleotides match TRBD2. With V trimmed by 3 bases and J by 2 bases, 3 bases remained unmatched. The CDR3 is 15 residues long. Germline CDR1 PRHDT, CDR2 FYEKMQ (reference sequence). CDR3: CASSFLLAGAYEQYF. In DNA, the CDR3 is TGTGCCAGCAGCTTTTTACTAGCGGGAGCCTACGAGCAGTACTTC.

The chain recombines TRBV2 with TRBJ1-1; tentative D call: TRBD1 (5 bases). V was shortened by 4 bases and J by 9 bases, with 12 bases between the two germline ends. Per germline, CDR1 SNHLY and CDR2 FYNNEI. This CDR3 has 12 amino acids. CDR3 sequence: CASSGEGHKAFF. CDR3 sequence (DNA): TGTGCCAGCAGTGGGGAGGGGCATAAAGCTTTCTTT.

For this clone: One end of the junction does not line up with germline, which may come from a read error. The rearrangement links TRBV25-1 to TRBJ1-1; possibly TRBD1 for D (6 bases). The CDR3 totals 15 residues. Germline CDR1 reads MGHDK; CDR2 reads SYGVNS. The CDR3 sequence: CAGSAAGDMNTEAFF. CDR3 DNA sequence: TGTGCCGGCAGTGCCGCAGGGGACATGAACACTGAAGCTTTCTTT.

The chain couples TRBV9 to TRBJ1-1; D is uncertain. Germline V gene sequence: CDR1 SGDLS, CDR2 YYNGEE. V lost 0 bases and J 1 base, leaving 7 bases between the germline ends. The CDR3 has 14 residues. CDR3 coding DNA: TGTGCCAGCAGCGTAGGACTCGGGAACACTGAAGCTTTCTTT. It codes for CASSVGLGNTEAFF.

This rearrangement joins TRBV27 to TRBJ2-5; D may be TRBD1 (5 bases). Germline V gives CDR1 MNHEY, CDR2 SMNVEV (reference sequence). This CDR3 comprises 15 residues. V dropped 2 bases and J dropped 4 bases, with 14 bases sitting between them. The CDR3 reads CASSLVTQGGETQYF. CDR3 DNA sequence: TGTGCCAGCAGTTTAGTGACGCAGGGTGGAGAGACCCAGTACTTC.

The CDR3 loop reads CASSLGDRQSGGYTF. For the CDR3, the DNA is TGTGCCAGCAGCTTGGGGGACAGACAATCGGGGGGCTACACCTTC. V gene TRBV5-4 combines with J gene TRBJ1-2; 7 nucleotides agree with TRBD1. V was pared by 0 bases and J by 8 bases, with 10 bases of the junction left unmatched. Germline V lookup: CDR1 SGHNT, CDR2 YYREEE (reference sequence). The CDR3 loop spans 15 amino acids.

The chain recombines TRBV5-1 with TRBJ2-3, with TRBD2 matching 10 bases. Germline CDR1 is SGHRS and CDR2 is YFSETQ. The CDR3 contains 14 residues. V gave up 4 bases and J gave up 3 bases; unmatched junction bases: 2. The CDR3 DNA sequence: TGCGCCAGCAGCCCGACTAGCGGGACAGATACGCAGTATTTT. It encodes CASSPTSGTDTQYF.

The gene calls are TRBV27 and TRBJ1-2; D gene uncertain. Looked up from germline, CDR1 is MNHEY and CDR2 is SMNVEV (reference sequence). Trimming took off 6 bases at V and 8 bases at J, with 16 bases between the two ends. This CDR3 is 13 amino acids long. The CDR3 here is CASSPVEGGGYTF. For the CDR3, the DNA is TGTGCCAGCAGCCCCGTTGAGGGAGGCGGCTACACCTTC.

The CDR3 nucleotides are TGTGCCAGCAGCAAAAGCATTCAGTACTTC. Protein sequence: CASSKSIQYF. The chain recombines TRBV21-1 with TRBJ2-4. TRBV21-1 is assigned pseudogene status. This CDR3 has 10 amino acids.

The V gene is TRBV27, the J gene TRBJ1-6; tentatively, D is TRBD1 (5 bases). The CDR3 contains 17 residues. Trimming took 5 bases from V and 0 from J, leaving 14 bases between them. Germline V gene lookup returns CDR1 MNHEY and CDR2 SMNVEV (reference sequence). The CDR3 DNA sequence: TGTGCCAGCAGTAGCCGGGGCCCGAGCTCCTATAATTCACCCCTCCACTTT. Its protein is CASSSRGPSSYNSPLHF.

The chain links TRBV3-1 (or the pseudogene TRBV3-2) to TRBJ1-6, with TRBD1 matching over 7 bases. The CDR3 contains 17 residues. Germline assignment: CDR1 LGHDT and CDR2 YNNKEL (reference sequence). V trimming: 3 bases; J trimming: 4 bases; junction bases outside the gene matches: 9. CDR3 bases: TGTGCCAGCAGCCATCACATTAAGACAGGGTATAATTCACCCCTCCACTTT. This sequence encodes CASSHHIKTGYNSPLHF.

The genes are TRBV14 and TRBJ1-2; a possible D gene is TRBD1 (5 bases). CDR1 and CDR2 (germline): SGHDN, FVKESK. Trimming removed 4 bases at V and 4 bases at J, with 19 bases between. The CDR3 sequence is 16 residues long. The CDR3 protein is CASSPMGRADVYGYTF. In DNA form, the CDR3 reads TGTGCCAGCAGCCCAATGGGACGCGCCGATGTCTATGGCTACACCTTC.

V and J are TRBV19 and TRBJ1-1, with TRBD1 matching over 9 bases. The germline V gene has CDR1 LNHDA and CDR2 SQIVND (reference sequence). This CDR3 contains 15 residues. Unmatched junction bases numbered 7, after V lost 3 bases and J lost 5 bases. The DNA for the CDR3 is TGTGCCAGTAGTATGGGGGACAGGGAACCTACTGAAGCTTTCTTT. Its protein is CASSMGDREPTEAFF.

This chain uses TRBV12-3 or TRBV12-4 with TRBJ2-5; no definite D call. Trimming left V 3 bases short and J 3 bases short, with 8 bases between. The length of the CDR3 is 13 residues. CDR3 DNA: TGTGCCAGCAGTTTCGGCAGAGAAGAGACCCAGTACTTC. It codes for CASSFGREETQYF.

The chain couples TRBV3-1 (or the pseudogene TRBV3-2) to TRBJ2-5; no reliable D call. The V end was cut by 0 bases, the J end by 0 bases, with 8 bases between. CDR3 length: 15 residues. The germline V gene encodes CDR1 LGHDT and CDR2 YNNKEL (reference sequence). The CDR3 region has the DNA TGTGCCAGCAGCCAAGATACCCGGGACCAAGAGACCCAGTACTTC. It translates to CASSQDTRDQETQYF.

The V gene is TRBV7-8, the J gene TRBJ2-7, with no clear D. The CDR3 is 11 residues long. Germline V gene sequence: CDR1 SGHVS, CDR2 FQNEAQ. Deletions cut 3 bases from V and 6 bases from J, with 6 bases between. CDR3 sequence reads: CASSFGSEQYF. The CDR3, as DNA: TGTGCCAGCAGCTTCGGTAGCGAGCAGTACTTC.

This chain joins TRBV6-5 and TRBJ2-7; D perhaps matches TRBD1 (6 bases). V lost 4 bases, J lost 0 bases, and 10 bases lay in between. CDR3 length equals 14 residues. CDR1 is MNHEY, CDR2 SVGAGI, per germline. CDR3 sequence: CASSFQGRSYEQYF. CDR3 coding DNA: TGTGCCAGCAGTTTTCAGGGGCGCTCCTACGAGCAGTACTTC.

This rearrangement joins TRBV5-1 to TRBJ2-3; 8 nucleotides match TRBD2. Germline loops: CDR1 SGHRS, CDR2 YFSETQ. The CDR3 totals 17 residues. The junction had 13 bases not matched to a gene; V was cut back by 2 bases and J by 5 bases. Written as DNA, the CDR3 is TGCGCCAGCAGCTTTTTAAGCGGCAGCGGGAGTGGAGATACGCAGTATTTT. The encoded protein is CASSFLSGSGSGDTQYF.

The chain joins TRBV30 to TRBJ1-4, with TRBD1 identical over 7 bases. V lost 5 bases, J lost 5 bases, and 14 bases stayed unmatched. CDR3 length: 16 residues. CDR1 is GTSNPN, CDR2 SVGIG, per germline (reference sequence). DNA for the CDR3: TGTGCCTGGGCTCCAGATTCCGGGACAGACAATGAAAAACTGTTTTTT. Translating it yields CAWAPDSGTDNEKLFF.

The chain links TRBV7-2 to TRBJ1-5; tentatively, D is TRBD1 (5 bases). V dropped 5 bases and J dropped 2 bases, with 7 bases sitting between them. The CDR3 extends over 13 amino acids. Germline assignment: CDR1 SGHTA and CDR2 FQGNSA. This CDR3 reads CASSGGGNQPQHF. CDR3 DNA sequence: TGTGCCAGCAGCGGGGGAGGCAATCAGCCCCAGCATTTT.

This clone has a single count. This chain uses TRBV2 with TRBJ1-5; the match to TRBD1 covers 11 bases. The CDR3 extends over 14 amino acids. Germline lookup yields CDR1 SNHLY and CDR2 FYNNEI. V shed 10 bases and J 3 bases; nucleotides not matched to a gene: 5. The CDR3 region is CATSGQGVNQPQHF. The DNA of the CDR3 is TGTGCCACTTCGGGACAGGGGGTCAATCAGCCCCAGCATTTT.

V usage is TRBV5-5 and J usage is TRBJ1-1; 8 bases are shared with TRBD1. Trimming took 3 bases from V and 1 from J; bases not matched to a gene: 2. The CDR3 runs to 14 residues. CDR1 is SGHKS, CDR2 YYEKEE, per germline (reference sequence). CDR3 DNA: TGTGCCAGCAGCTGGGGGACAGGGAACACTGAAGCTTTCTTT. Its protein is CASSWGTGNTEAFF.

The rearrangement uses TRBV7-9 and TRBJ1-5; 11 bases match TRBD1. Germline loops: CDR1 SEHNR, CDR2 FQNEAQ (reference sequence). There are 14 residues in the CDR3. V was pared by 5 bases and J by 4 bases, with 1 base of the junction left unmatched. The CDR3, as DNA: TGTGCCAGCAGCGGGACAGGGGGTAATCAGCCCCAGCATTTT. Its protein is CASSGTGGNQPQHF. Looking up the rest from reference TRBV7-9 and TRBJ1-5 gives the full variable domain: DTGVSQNPRHKITKRGQNVTFRCDPISEHNRLYWYRQTLGQGPEFLTYFQNEAQLEKSRLLSDRFSAERPKGSFSTLEIQRTEQGDSAMYLCASSGTGGNQPQHFGDGTRLSIL.

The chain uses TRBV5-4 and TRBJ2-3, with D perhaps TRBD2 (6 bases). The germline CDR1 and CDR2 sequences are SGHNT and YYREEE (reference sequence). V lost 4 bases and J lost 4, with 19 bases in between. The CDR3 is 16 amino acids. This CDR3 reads CASSPALVGGSDTQYF. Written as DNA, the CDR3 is TGTGCCAGCAGCCCGGCATTAGTCGGGGGTTCAGATACGCAGTATTTT. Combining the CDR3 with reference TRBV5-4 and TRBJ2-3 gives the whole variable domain ETGVTQSPTHLIKTRGQQVTLRCSSQSGHNTVSWYQQALGQGPQFIFQYYREEENGRGNFPPRFSGLQFPNYSSELNVNALELDDSALYLCASSPALVGGSDTQYFGPGTRLTVL.

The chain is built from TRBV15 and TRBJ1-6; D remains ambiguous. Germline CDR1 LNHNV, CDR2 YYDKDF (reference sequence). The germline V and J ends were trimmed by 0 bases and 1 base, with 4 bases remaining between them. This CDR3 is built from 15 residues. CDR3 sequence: CATSREGSYNSPLHF. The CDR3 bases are TGTGCCACCAGCAGAGAGGGATCCTATAATTCACCCCTCCACTTT.

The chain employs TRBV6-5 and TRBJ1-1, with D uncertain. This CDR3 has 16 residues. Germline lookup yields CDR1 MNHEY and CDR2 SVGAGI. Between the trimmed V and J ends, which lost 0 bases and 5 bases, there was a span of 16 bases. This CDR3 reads CASSYSQVARGTEAFF. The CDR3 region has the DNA TGTGCCAGCAGTTACTCGCAGGTGGCCAGAGGGACTGAAGCTTTCTTT.

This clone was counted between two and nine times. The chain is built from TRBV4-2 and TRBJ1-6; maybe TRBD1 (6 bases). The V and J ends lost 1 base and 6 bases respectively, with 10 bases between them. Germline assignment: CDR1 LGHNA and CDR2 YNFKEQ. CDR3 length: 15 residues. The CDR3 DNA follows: TGTGCCAGCAGCCAAGGGTTACAGGGTAATTCACCCCTCCACTTT. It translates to CASSQGLQGNSPLHF.